This entry lists 20 T cell receptor beta chains sequenced from one sample in a study of shared clonotypes between healthy human individuals. Data came from immunoSEQ multiplex PCR; TCRdb stores just in-frame clones and leaves some out. The sample holds over a million clones, roughly 96% seen once. Sequenced material: naive CD4+ T cells sorted from blood. Subset given: CD45RA+ positively selected. The receptors here all came from a man aged 25 to 45 in good health.

The CDR3 region has the DNA TGTGCCAGCAAAGAGACAGGGGCGGGGTCCTACGAGCAGTACTTC. Translated: CASKETGAGSYEQYF. The genes are TRBV6-6 and TRBJ2-7; 8 bases are shared with TRBD1. This CDR3 comprises 15 residues. Germline assignment: CDR1 MNHNY and CDR2 SVGAGI (reference sequence). J gave up 1 base and V 7 bases, and 9 bases lay outside the gene matches.

J is TRBJ2-5 and V is TRBV10-1; D may correspond to TRBD1 or TRBD2 (5 bases each). The CDR3 is 13 residues long. Trimming removed 3 bases from V and 7 bases from J, with 12 bases in between. CDR1 is WNHNN and CDR2 is SYGVQD in the germline V gene (reference sequence). The CDR3 loop reads CASSDWGGGTQYF. CDR3 nucleotides: TGCGCCAGCAGTGATTGGGGCGGAGGGACCCAGTACTTC.

The chain combines TRBV5-1 with TRBJ2-5; D not resolved. Germline V gene data show CDR1 as SGHRS and CDR2 as YFSETQ. This CDR3 comprises 15 residues. Trimming pared 0 bases from V and 0 bases from J, leaving 9 bases between. CDR3 protein: CASSLGTAYQETQYF. In DNA, the CDR3 is TGCGCCAGCAGCTTGGGGACGGCGTACCAAGAGACCCAGTACTTC.

The rearrangement links TRBV10-2 to TRBJ1-5; TRBD1 might be the D (6 bases). Germline loops: CDR1 WSHSY, CDR2 SAAADI. This CDR3 has 16 amino acids. V dropped 0 bases and J dropped 6 bases, with 15 bases sitting between them. For the CDR3, the DNA is TGCGCCAGCAGTGAGTCAGGCTCAGGGGTGGGTCAGCCCCAGCATTTT. As protein: CASSESGSGVGQPQHF.

The chain links TRBV5-6 to TRBJ1-2, with D maybe TRBD1 (5 bases). This CDR3 spans 12 amino acids. Trimming took 2 bases from V and 8 from J, leaving 10 bases between them. Germline CDR1 SGHDT, CDR2 YYEEEE. The CDR3 loop is CASSFDRNGYTF. CDR3 coding DNA: TGTGCCAGCAGCTTTGACAGAAACGGCTACACCTTC.

The chain couples TRBV11-2 to TRBJ2-7, with 7 bases lining up with TRBD1. The V gene end was trimmed by 5 bases and the J gene end by 5 bases; junction bases not matched to a gene: 6. The CDR3 totals 13 residues. Germline loops: CDR1 SGHAT, CDR2 FQNNGV. The CDR3 region is CASSQDRVNEQYF. CDR3 nucleotides: TGTGCCAGCAGCCAAGACAGGGTCAACGAGCAGTACTTC.

The genes are TRBV11-2 and TRBJ2-7; TRBD2 is a possible D gene (6 bases). The CDR3 sequence is 18 residues long. Trimming shortened V by 2 bases and J by 2 bases, and 22 bases separated the two germline ends. Germline V CDR1 and CDR2: SGHAT, FQNNGV. Here the CDR3 DNA reads TGTGCCAGCAGCTTAAATTATCCTAGCGAAATACTACCCTACGAGCAGTACTTC. Its translation: CASSLNYPSEILPYEQYF.

The rearrangement uses TRBV18 and TRBJ2-5; no reliable D call. There are 15 residues in the CDR3. The germline V and J ends were trimmed by 4 bases and 2 bases, with 14 bases remaining between them. Germline V CDR1 and CDR2: KGHSH, LQKENI. Written as DNA, the CDR3 is TGTGCCAGCTCACTGGCCCCTAGTCCTCAAGAGACCCAGTACTTC. Protein: CASSLAPSPQETQYF.

Concerning this clone itself: Additional DNA sequences in this sample encode the identical CDR3. The chain joins TRBV25-1 to TRBJ2-7, with 11 positions matching TRBD1. J was trimmed by 1 base and V by 1 base; bases with no gene match: 3. The CDR3 spans 16 residues. Germline V CDR1 and CDR2: MGHDK, SYGVNS. The CDR3 loop is CASSESGTGGSYEQYF. The CDR3, as DNA: TGTGCCAGCAGTGAATCTGGGACAGGGGGATCCTACGAGCAGTACTTC.

The chain carries TRBV15 and TRBJ2-7; TRBD1 is a possible D gene (6 bases). Between the trimmed V and J ends, which lost 2 bases and 3 bases, there was a span of 14 bases. Germline CDR1 and CDR2: LNHNV and YYDKDF (reference sequence). CDR3 length equals 15 residues. The CDR3 sequence: CATSRTPGHLYEQYF. For the CDR3, the DNA is TGTGCCACCAGCAGAACCCCGGGACACCTCTACGAGCAGTACTTC. Full variable domain (outside the CDR3, taken from reference TRBV15 and TRBJ2-7): DAMVIQNPRYQVTQFGKPVTLSCSQTLNHNVMYWYQQKSSQAPKLLFHYYDKDFNNEADTPDNFQSRRPNTSFCFLDIRSPGLGDTAMYLCATSRTPGHLYEQYFGPGTRLTVT.

The J gene is TRBJ1-2, the V gene TRBV5-4; D is unresolved. The CDR3 spans 15 residues. The germline CDR1 and CDR2 sequences are SGHNT and YYREEE (reference sequence). Trimming pared 3 bases from V and 0 bases from J, leaving 12 bases between. The CDR3 region has the DNA TGTGCCAGCAGCTCCCAAGGCGGGGCTAACTATGGCTACACCTTC. This sequence encodes CASSSQGGANYGYTF.

Remarks on this clone: This sample includes further DNA sequences coding for the same CDR3. V is TRBV18 and J is TRBJ2-7; perhaps D is TRBD1 or TRBD2 (5 bases each). CDR3 length: 14 residues. V lost 6 bases to trimming and J lost 2 bases, with 14 bases between them. Germline loops: CDR1 KGHSH, CDR2 LQKENI. CDR3 DNA: TGTGCCAGCTCCACGGGCCAGGGACCCTACGAGCAGTACTTC. Translation gives CASSTGQGPYEQYF.

The chain links TRBV27 to TRBJ2-7; D uncertain. Trimming took 8 bases from V and 5 from J, leaving 22 bases between them. Germline CDR1 reads MNHEY; CDR2 reads SMNVEV (reference sequence). The CDR3 is made up of 15 amino acids. The CDR3 region is CASSPRLARRHEQYF. CDR3 coding DNA: TGTGCCAGCTCCCCCCGTCTCGCCCGCCGCCACGAGCAGTACTTC.

V and J are TRBV2 and TRBJ1-2; maybe TRBD1 (6 bases). V lost 7 bases to trimming and J lost 5 bases, with 11 bases between them. The CDR3 covers 12 residues. Germline values: CDR1 SNHLY, CDR2 FYNNEI. The CDR3 DNA reads TGTGCCAGCACAGACAGGCAGTATGGCTACACCTTC. It yields the protein CASTDRQYGYTF. Supplemented by reference TRBV2 and TRBJ1-2, the full variable domain reads EPEVTQTPSHQVTQMGQEVILRCVPISNHLYFYWYRQILGQKVEFLVSFYNNEISEKSEIFDDQFSVERPDGSNFTLKIRSTKLEDSAMYFCASTDRQYGYTFGSGTRLTVV.

CDR3 coding DNA: TGTGCCAGCAGCAGGACAGGGAAGAACACCGGGGAGCTGTTTTTT. Encoded protein: CASSRTGKNTGELFF. The chain is built from TRBV6-5 and TRBJ2-2; 8 bases fit TRBD1. CDR3 length: 15 amino acids. Germline V gives CDR1 MNHEY, CDR2 SVGAGI. The junction had 4 bases not matched to a gene; V was cut back by 6 bases and J by 1 base.

V is TRBV7-9 and J is TRBJ1-1; unclear D gene. The CDR3 spans 15 residues. Deletions cut 5 bases from V and 0 bases from J, with 13 bases between. Germline CDR1 is SEHNR and CDR2 is FQNEAQ (reference sequence). CDR3 region: CASSPRVRVNTEAFF. CDR3 nucleotides: TGTGCCAGCAGCCCCCGGGTTAGGGTGAACACTGAAGCTTTCTTT. The complete variable domain, with remaining parts taken from reference TRBV7-9 and TRBJ1-1, reads DTGVSQNPRHKITKRGQNVTFRCDPISEHNRLYWYRQTLGQGPEFLTYFQNEAQLEKSRLLSDRFSAERPKGSFSTLEIQRTEQGDSAMYLCASSPRVRVNTEAFFGQGTRLTVV.

The rearrangement joins TRBV11-2 to TRBJ2-1; the match to TRBD2 covers 9 bases. CDR3 length: 18 amino acids. Per the germline V gene, CDR1 is SGHAT and CDR2 is FQNNGV. V trimming: 2 bases; J trimming: 5 bases; junction bases outside the gene matches: 13. CDR3 region: CASSLSLVIAGVHNEQFF. The CDR3 DNA follows: TGTGCCAGCAGCTTATCCTTGGTGATAGCGGGAGTCCACAATGAGCAGTTCTTC. Drawing the rest from reference TRBV11-2 and TRBJ2-1, the complete variable domain is EAGVAQSPRYKIIEKRQSVAFWCNPISGHATLYWYQQILGQGPKLLIQFQNNGVVDDSQLPKDRFSAERLKGVDSTLKIQPAKLEDSAVYLCASSLSLVIAGVHNEQFFGPGTRLTVL.

V usage is TRBV7-3 and J usage is TRBJ2-3, with 8 bases identical to TRBD2. This CDR3 spans 15 amino acids. With 5 bases clipped from V and 1 base from J, the junction kept 5 bases outside the gene matches. Germline CDR1 reads SGHTA; CDR2 reads FQGTGA. The CDR3 spells CASSPAGGRTDTQYF. CDR3 DNA: TGTGCCAGCAGCCCGGCGGGGGGCCGCACAGATACGCAGTATTTT. Full variable domain (rest looked up from reference TRBV7-3 and TRBJ2-3): GAGVSQTPSNKVTEKGKYVELRCDPISGHTALYWYRQSLGQGPEFLIYFQGTGAADDSGLPNDRFFAVRPEGSVSTLKIQRTERGDSAVYLCASSPAGGRTDTQYFGPGTRLTVL.

Remarks on this clone: The sample contains more than one DNA sequence encoding this CDR3. The chain employs TRBV6-5 and TRBJ2-7; D may be TRBD1 (6 bases). Germline V gene data show CDR1 as MNHEY and CDR2 as SVGAGI. V was shortened by 6 bases and J by 3 bases, with 12 bases between the two germline ends. CDR3 length equals 13 residues. The CDR3 DNA reads TGTGCCAGCAGGGAGACAGGACTCTACGAGCAGTACTTC. Residues: CASRETGLYEQYF.

The chain combines TRBV5-1 with TRBJ2-7; 8 bases are shared with TRBD1. V was clipped by 4 bases and J by 2 bases; unmatched bases: 5. This CDR3 comprises 14 residues. Germline loops: CDR1 SGHRS, CDR2 YFSETQ. In nucleotides, the CDR3 is TGCGCCAGCAGCCCGACAGGGGACACCTACGAGCAGTACTTC. This codes for CASSPTGDTYEQYF.